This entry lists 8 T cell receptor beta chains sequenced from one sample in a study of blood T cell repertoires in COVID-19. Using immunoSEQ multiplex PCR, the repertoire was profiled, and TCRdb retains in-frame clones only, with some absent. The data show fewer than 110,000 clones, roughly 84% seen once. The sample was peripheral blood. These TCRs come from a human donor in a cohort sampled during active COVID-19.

CDR3 amino acids: CASSRGLAQETQYF. The CDR3 region has the DNA TGTGCCAGCAGCCGGGGACTAGCCCAAGAGACCCAGTACTTC. This chain uses TRBV7-2 with TRBJ2-5; 9 positions agree with TRBD2. This CDR3 is 14 amino acids long. J lost 1 base, V lost 5 bases, and 2 bases had no gene match. Germline values: CDR1 SGHTA, CDR2 FQGNSA.

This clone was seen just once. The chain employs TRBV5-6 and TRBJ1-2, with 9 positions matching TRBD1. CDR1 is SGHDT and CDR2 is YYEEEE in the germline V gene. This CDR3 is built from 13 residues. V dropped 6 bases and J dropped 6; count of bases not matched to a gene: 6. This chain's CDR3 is CASNRQGGDGYTF. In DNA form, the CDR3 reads TGTGCCAGCAACCGACAGGGGGGGGATGGCTACACCTTC.

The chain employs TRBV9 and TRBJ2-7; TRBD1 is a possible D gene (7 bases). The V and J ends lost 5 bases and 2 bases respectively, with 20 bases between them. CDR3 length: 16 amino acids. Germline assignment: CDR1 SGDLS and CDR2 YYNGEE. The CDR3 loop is CASREVCGDSPYEQYV. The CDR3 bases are TGTGCCAGCAGGGAAGTTTGCGGGGACAGTCCCTACGAGCAGTACGTC.

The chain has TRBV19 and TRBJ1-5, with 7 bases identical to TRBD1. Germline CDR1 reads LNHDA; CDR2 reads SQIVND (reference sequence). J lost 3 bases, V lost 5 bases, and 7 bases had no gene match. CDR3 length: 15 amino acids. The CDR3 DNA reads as TGTGCCAGTAGTTCGGACAGGACCTACAATCAGCCCCAGCATTTT. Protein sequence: CASSSDRTYNQPQHF.

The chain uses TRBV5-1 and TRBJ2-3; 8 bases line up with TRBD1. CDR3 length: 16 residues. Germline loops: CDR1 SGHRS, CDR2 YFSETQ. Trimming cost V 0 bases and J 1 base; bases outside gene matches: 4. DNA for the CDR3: TGCGCCAGCAGCTTGGTTTCAGGGGGCGGCACAGATACGCAGTATTTT. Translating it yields CASSLVSGGGTDTQYF.

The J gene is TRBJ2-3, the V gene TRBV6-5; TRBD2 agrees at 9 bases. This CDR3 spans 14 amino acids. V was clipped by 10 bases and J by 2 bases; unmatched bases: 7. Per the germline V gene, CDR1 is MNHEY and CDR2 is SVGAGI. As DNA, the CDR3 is TGTGCCACGACGACTAGCGGCATCACAGATACGCAGTATTTT. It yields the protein CATTTSGITDTQYF.

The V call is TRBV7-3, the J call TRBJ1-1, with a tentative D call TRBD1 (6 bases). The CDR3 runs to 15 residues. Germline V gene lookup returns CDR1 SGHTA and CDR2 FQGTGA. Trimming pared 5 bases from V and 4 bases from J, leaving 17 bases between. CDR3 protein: CASSRGGGSITEAFF. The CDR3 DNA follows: TGTGCCAGCAGCCGAGGGGGAGGGTCGATCACTGAAGCTTTCTTT.

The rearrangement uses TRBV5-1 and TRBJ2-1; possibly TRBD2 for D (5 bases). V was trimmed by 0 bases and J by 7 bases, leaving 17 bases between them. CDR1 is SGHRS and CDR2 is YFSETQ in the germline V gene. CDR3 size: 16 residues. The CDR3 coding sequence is TGCGCCAGCAGCTTGGTTGCGGGTCCCCCGGGGAATGAGCAGTTCTTC. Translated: CASSLVAGPPGNEQFF.